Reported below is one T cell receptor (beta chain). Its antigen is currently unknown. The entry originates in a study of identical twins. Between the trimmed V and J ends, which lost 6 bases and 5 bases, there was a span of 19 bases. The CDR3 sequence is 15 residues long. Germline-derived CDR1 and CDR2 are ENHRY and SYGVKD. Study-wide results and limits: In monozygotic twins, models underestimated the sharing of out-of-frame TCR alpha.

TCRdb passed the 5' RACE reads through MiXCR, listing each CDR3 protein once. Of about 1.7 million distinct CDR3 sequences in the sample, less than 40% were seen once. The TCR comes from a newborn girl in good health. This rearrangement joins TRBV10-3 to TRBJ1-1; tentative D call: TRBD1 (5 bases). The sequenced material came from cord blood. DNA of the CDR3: TGTGCCATCAGCTCCTCGGGACCCCCAGCAACTGAAGCTTTCTTT. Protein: CAISSSGPPATEAFF.